The T cell receptor beta chain described here comes from a study of cytomegalovirus exposure and HLA in healthy donors. Study-wide results and caveats: Clusters of TCRs from the first cohort tended to co-occur in the roughly 120 validation repertoires (as a later analysis found). In vitro checks showed that a few CMV-associated chains really do target CMV antigens.

To note about this clone: The antigen is not known.

The method was immunoSEQ multiplex PCR; TCRdb's version includes in-frame clones alone and lacks a portion of them. The sample holds 220,000 or so clones, roughly 83% seen once. The CDR3 is 14 amino acids. Trimming took off 1 base at V and 10 bases at J, with 14 bases between the two ends. CDR1 is MNHEY and CDR2 is SMNVEV in the germline V gene (reference sequence). The donors were members of the roughly 120-subject validation cohort (separate from the approximately 670-subject first cohort). Material for sequencing was PBMCs. The sequence came from a woman in her 30s in good health and CMV-seropositive. J is TRBJ2-1 and V is TRBV27, with D uncertain. The chain's CDR3 is CASSLYETVDEQFF. The CDR3 bases are TGTGCCAGCAGTTTATACGAGACGGTTGACGAGCAGTTCTTC.